This is a list of T cell receptor beta chains from one sample in a study of cytomegalovirus exposure and HLA in healthy donors. Profiled with immunoSEQ multiplex PCR; TCRdb holds only in-frame clones, not every one. The sample records some 52,000 clones, around 70% being singletons. Sequencing was carried out using PBMCs. All receptors derive from a man aged 18 to 29 in good health and CMV-seronegative. Both conserved end residues are part of each CDR3. The order of the fields is D gene, V gene, clone size, J gene, CDR3 protein, CDR3 DNA. A D gene is named only where the DNA matches it firmly. Size is omitted from some rows. Given values are once, few, many or a class for expanded clones.

D: .; V: TRBV7-9; size: .; J: TRBJ2-7; CDR3: CASSLGDAGNEQYF; DNA: TGTGCCAGCAGCTTAGGTGATGCGGGAAACGAGCAGTACTTC
D: TRBD2; V: TRBV4-1; size: .; J: TRBJ2-5; CDR3: CASNRVGGNQETQYF; DNA: TGCGCCAGCAACCGCGTCGGGGGGAACCAAGAGACCCAGTACTTC
D: .; V: TRBV5-6; size: .; J: TRBJ1-5; CDR3: CASSLGDTNQPQHF; DNA: TGTGCCAGCAGCTTAGGGGATACCAATCAGCCCCAGCATTTT
D: .; V: TRBV27; size: .; J: TRBJ1-6; CDR3: CASTGSNYNSPLHF; DNA: TGTGCCAGCACGGGTTCTAACTATAATTCACCCCTCCACTTT
D: .; V: TRBV10-3; size: .; J: TRBJ1-2; CDR3: CAISETGTNYGYTF; DNA: TGTGCCATCAGTGAAACAGGGACCAACTATGGCTACACCTTC
D: .; V: TRBV7-2; size: once; J: TRBJ2-1; CDR3: CASSLAAVSNNEQFF; DNA: TGTGCCAGCAGCTTAGCGGCTGTGTCCAACAATGAGCAGTTCTTC
D: TRBD1; V: TRBV30; size: .; J: TRBJ2-7; CDR3: CAWGDRVFEQYF; DNA: TGTGCCTGGGGGGACAGGGTATTCGAGCAGTACTTC
D: TRBD1; V: TRBV6-1; size: .; J: TRBJ2-7; CDR3: CASSEATGQGYEQYF; DNA: TGTGCCAGCAGTGAAGCTACGGGACAGGGCTACGAGCAGTACTTC
D: TRBD1; V: TRBV5-4; size: .; J: TRBJ1-2; CDR3: CASSLQRKTGGAYYGYTF; DNA: TGTGCCAGCAGCCTTCAAAGAAAAACAGGGGGCGCGTACTATGGCTACACCTTC
D: .; V: TRBV9; size: .; J: TRBJ1-5; CDR3: CASSDGDNSNQPQHF; DNA: TGTGCCAGCAGCGACGGGGATAATAGCAATCAGCCCCAGCATTTT
D: TRBD1; V: TRBV29-1; size: once; J: TRBJ2-7; CDR3: CSVEEVGGWEQYF; DNA: TGCAGCGTTGAGGAGGTAGGGGGCTGGGAGCAGTACTTC
D: .; V: TRBV13; size: .; J: TRBJ2-7; CDR3: CASSSRDNSYEQYF; DNA: TGTGCCAGCAGCTCCCGGGACAACTCCTACGAGCAGTACTTC
D: .; V: TRBV27; size: .; J: TRBJ1-2; CDR3: CASSPSGGGGYTF; DNA: TGTGCCAGCAGCCCCTCGGGGGGGGGCGGCTACACCTTC
D: TRBD2; V: TRBV27; size: .; J: TRBJ2-1; CDR3: CASSTGLAGVNEQFF; DNA: TGTGCCAGCAGCACCGGACTAGCGGGAGTCAATGAGCAGTTCTTC
D: .; V: TRBV4-1; size: few; J: TRBJ2-5; CDR3: CASSQVRVETQYF; DNA: TGCGCCAGCAGCCAAGTCCGGGTAGAGACCCAGTACTTC
D: .; V: TRBV5-1; size: .; J: TRBJ2-3; CDR3: CASDQGLASDTQYF; DNA: TGCGCCAGCGACCAGGGGCTAGCATCAGATACGCAGTATTTT
D: TRBD1; V: TRBV7-9; size: .; J: TRBJ2-5; CDR3: CASSYAGQAQETQYF; DNA: TGTGCCAGCAGCTACGCCGGACAGGCGCAAGAGACCCAGTACTTC
D: TRBD1; V: TRBV7-2; size: .; J: TRBJ1-2; CDR3: CASSLAGQGQGEGYTF; DNA: TGTGCCAGCAGCTTAGCGGGACAGGGACAGGGAGAGGGCTACACCTTC
D: TRBD1; V: TRBV5-4; size: .; J: TRBJ2-5; CDR3: CASSLGDRGEETQYF; DNA: TGTGCCAGCAGCTTGGGAGACAGGGGCGAAGAGACCCAGTACTTC
D: .; V: TRBV10-3; size: .; J: TRBJ1-2; CDR3: CAISESGRVQGYTF; DNA: TGTGCCATCAGTGAGTCGGGCAGGGTGCAAGGCTACACCTTC
D: .; V: TRBV30; size: .; J: TRBJ2-2; CDR3: CAWSVRLWAGNTGELFF; DNA: TGTGCCTGGAGTGTACGGTTATGGGCGGGGAACACCGGGGAGCTGTTTTTT
D: .; V: TRBV13; size: .; J: TRBJ2-6; CDR3: CASSPSGVGSGANVLTF; DNA: TGTGCCAGCAGCCCCAGCGGCGTTGGGTCTGGGGCCAACGTCCTGACTTTC
D: TRBD2; V: TRBV7-2; size: few; J: TRBJ2-3; CDR3: CASSFSASGATDTQYF; DNA: TGTGCCAGCAGCTTCTCTGCCAGCGGGGCCACAGATACGCAGTATTTT
D: .; V: TRBV29-1; size: .; J: TRBJ2-3; CDR3: CSVEQGTDTQYF; DNA: TGCAGCGTTGAACAGGGGACAGATACGCAGTATTTT
D: .; V: TRBV7-2; size: few; J: TRBJ1-1; CDR3: CASSHFAAGTEAFF; DNA: TGTGCCAGCAGCCACTTCGCTGCGGGCACTGAAGCTTTCTTT
D: TRBD1; V: TRBV7-9; size: .; J: TRBJ1-2; CDR3: CASSEDRAGGYTF; DNA: TGTGCCAGCAGCGAGGACAGGGCGGGCGGCTACACCTTC
D: .; V: TRBV13; size: .; J: TRBJ2-1; CDR3: CASSPMGGIYNEQFF; DNA: TGTGCCAGCAGTCCCATGGGCGGGATTTACAATGAGCAGTTCTTC
D: TRBD1; V: TRBV30; size: .; J: TRBJ1-1; CDR3: CAWRLDRANTEAFF; DNA: TGTGCCTGGAGACTAGACAGGGCTAACACTGAAGCTTTCTTT
D: TRBD2; V: TRBV2; size: few; J: TRBJ2-5; CDR3: CASSDPREVETQYF; DNA: TGTGCCAGCAGCGACCCGCGGGAGGTGGAGACCCAGTACTTC
D: .; V: TRBV5-6; size: .; J: TRBJ1-5; CDR3: CASSFRSNQPQHF; DNA: TGTGCCAGCAGCTTTCGGAGCAATCAGCCCCAGCATTTT
D: .; V: TRBV5-1; size: .; J: TRBJ2-5; CDR3: CASRQGGWPQETQYF; DNA: TGCGCCAGCAGGCAGGGAGGTTGGCCTCAAGAGACCCAGTACTTC
D: .; V: TRBV7-2; size: .; J: TRBJ2-7; CDR3: CASSFGNKISDEQYF; DNA: TGTGCCAGCAGCTTCGGGAATAAGATTTCCGACGAGCAGTACTTC
D: TRBD1; V: TRBV28; size: .; J: TRBJ1-1; CDR3: CASRRPGQGGNTEAFF; DNA: TGTGCCAGCAGACGTCCGGGACAGGGAGGAAACACTGAAGCTTTCTTT
D: TRBD2; V: TRBV11-2; size: few; J: TRBJ2-1; CDR3: CASSSLGLAGRNEQFF; DNA: TGTGCCAGCAGCTCACTGGGACTAGCGGGAAGGAATGAGCAGTTCTTC
D: .; V: TRBV4-3; size: .; J: TRBJ1-1; CDR3: CASSQGAAMNTEAFF; DNA: TGCGCCAGCAGCCAAGGGGCCGCTATGAACACTGAAGCTTTCTTT
D: .; V: TRBV9; size: few; J: TRBJ1-6; CDR3: CASSVGDSPLHF; DNA: TGTGCCAGCAGCGTAGGAGATTCACCCCTCCACTTT
D: .; V: TRBV30; size: .; J: TRBJ2-7; CDR3: CAWSVERASSNWDF; DNA: TGTGCCTGGAGTGTAGAGCGGGCCTCGTCGAATTGGGACTTC
D: .; V: TRBV2; size: .; J: TRBJ1-2; CDR3: CASLQGRGAYGYTF; DNA: TGTGCCAGCCTACAGGGACGAGGGGCCTATGGCTACACCTTC
D: .; V: TRBV27; size: .; J: TRBJ1-5; CDR3: CASRSNNQPQHF; DNA: TGTGCCAGCAGGTCCAACAATCAGCCCCAGCATTTT
D: .; V: TRBV5-4; size: few; J: TRBJ1-4; CDR3: CASSWDMKTNEKLFF; DNA: TGTGCCAGCAGCTGGGACATGAAAACTAATGAAAAACTGTTTTTT
D: TRBD1; V: TRBV29-1; size: .; J: TRBJ1-3; CDR3: CSVGPGGGNTIYF; DNA: TGCAGCGTTGGGCCAGGGGGTGGAAACACCATATATTTT
D: TRBD2; V: TRBV7-8; size: few; J: TRBJ2-7; CDR3: CASYGLAEYEQYF; DNA: TGTGCCAGCTATGGACTAGCGGAGTACGAGCAGTACTTC
D: .; V: TRBV29-1; size: .; J: TRBJ1-1; CDR3: CSVARGLANTEAFF; DNA: TGCAGCGTTGCCCGGGGACTGGCGAACACTGAAGCTTTCTTT